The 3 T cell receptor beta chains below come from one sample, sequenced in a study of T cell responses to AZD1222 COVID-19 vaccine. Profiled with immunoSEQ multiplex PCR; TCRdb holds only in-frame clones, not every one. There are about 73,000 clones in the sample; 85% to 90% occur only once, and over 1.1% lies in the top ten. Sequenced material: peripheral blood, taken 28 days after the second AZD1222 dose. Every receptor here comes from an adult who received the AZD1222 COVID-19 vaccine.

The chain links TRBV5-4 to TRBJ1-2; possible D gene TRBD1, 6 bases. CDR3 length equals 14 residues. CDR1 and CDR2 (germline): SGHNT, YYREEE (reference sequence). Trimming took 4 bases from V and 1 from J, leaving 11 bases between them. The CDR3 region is CASSGWTDNYGYTF. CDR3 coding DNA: TGTGCCAGCAGCGGGTGGACAGATAACTATGGCTACACCTTC.

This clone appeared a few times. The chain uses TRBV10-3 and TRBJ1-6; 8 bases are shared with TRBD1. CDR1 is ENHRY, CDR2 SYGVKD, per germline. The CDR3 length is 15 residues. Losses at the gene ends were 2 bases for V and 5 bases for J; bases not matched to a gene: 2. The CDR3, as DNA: TGTGCCATCAGTGAGCCGACAGGGGATAATTCACCCCTCCACTTT. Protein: CAISEPTGDNSPLHF.

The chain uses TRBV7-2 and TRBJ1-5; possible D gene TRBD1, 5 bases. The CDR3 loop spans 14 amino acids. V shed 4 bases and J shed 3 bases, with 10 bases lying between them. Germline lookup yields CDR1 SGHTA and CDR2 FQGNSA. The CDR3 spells CASSYHRNNQPQHF. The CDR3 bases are TGTGCCAGCAGCTACCACAGGAACAATCAGCCCCAGCATTTT.